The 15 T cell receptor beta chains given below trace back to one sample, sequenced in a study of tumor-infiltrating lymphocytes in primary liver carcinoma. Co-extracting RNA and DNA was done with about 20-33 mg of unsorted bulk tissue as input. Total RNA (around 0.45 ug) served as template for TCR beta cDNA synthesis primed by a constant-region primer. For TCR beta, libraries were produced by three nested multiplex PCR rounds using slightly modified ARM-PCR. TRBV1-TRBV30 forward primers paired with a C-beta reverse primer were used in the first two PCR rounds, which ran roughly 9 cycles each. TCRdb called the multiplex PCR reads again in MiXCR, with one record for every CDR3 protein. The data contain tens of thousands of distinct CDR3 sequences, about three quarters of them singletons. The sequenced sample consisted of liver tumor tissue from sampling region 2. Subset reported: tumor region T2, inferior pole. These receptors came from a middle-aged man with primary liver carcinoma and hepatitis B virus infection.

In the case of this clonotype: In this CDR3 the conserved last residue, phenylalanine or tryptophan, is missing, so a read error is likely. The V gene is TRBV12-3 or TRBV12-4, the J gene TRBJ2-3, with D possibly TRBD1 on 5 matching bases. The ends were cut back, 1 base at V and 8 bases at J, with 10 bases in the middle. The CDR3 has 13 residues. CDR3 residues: CASSLGGRGTQYI. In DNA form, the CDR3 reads TGTGCCAGCAGTTTAGGGGGCCGAGGTACGCAGTATATT.

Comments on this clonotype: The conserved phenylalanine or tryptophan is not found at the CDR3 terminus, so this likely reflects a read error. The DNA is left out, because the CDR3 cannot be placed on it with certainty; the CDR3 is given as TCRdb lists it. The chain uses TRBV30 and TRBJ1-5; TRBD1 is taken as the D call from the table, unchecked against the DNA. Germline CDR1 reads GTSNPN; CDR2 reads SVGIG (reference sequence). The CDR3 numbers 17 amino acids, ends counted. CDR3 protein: CAWSGKQGVLIGHPQHL.

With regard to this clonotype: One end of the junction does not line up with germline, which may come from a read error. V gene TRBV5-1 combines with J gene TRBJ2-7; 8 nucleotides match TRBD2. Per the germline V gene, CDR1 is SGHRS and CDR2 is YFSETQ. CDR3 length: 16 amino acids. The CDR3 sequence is CANSSLTAGACYEQYF. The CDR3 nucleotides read TGCGCCAACAGCTCCCTAACAGCGGGAGCCTGCTACGAGCAGTACTTC.

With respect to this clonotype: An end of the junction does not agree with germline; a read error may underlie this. CDR3 loop: CANSPGGEAYGYTF. DNA of the CDR3: TGTGCCAACAGTCCCGGGGGGGAAGCCTATGGCTACACATTC. The chain has TRBV28 and TRBJ1-2; TRBD1 is a possible D gene (5 bases). CDR1 and CDR2 from the germline V gene are MDHEN and SYDVKM. This CDR3 has 14 residues.

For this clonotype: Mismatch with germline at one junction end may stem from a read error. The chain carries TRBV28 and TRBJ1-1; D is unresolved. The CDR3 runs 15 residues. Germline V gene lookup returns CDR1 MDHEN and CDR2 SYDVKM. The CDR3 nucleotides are TGTGCCAGCATCATTGGACGGCTTCCGAACACTGAGGCTTTCTTT. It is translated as CASIIGRLPNTEAFF.

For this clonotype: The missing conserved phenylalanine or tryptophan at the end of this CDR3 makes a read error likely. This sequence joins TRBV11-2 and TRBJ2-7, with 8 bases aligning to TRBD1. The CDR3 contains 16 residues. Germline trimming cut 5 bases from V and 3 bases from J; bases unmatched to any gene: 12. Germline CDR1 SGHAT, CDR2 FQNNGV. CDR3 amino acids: CASSVAGGPFNYEQYY. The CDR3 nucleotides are TGTGCCAGCAGCGTAGCAGGGGGCCCCTTTAACTACGAGCAGTACTAC.

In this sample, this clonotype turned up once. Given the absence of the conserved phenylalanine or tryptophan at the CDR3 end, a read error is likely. For the CDR3, the DNA is TGTGCCAGCAGCTTGACAGGGAGAACTGGGGCCAACTTCCTGACTCTA. This codes for CASSLTGRTGANFLTL. V usage is TRBV11-2 and J usage is TRBJ2-6; 7 bases agree with TRBD1. In germline, CDR1 is SGHAT, CDR2 FQNNGV. This CDR3 has 16 residues.

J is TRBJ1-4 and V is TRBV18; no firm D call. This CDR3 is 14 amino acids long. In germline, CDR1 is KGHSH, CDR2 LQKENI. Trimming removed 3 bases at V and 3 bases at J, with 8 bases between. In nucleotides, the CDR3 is TGTGCCAGCTCACCGCCATCCCCTAATGAAAAACTGTTTTTT. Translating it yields CASSPPSPNEKLFF.

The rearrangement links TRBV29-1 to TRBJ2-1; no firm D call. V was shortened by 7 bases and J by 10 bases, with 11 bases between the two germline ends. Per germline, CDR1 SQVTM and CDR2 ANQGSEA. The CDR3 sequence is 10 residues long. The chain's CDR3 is CSARHNEQFF. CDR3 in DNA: TGCAGCGCACGGCATAACGAGCAGTTCTTC.

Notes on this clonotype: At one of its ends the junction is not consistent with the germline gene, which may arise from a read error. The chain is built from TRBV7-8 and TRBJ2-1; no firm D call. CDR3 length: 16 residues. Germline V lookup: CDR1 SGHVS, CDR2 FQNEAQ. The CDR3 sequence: CASSLASGSSFGGQFF. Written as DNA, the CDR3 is TGTGCCAGCAGCTTAGCCTCGGGCAGCTCATTCGGTGGGCAGTTTTTC.

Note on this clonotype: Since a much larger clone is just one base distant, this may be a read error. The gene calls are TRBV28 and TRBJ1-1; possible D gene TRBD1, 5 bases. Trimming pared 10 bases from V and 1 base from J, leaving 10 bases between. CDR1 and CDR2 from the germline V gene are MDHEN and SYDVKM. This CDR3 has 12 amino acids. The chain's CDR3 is CANRTENTEAFF. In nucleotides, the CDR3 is TGTGCCAACAGGACTGAGAACACTGAAGCTTTCTTT.

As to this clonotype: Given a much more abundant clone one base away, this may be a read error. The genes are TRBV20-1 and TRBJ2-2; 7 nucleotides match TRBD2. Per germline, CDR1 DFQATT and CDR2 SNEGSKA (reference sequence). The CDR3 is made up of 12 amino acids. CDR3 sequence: CSASGRHGELLF. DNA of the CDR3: TGCAGTGCTAGCGGGAGGCACGGGGAGCTGCTTTTT.

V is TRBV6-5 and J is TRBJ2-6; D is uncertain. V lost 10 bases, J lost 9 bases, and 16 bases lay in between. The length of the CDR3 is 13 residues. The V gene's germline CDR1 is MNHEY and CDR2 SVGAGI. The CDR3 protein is CAKSYSAVNVLTF. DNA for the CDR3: TGTGCCAAAAGTTACTCGGCAGTCAACGTCCTGACTTTC.

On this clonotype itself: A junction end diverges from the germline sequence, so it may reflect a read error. CDR3 in DNA: TGCAGTGATAGAGGGGCCCGGGACAGGGTGGACGAGCAGTACTTC. Translated: CSDRGARDRVDEQYF. V and J are TRBV20-1 and TRBJ2-7; 9 bases are a match to TRBD1. The CDR3 is 15 residues long. Germline V gives CDR1 DFQATT, CDR2 SNEGSKA (reference sequence).

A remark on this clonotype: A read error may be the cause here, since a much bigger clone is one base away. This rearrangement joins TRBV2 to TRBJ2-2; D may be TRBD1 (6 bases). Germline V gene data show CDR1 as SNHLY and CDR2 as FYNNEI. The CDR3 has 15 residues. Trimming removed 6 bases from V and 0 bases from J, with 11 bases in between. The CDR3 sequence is CASRIQGANTGELFF. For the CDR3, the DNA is TGTGCCAGCAGGATACAGGGAGCGAACACCGGGGAGCTGTTTTTT.